The next 23 T cell receptor beta chains were all read from a single sample in a study of early T cells in non-severe SARS-CoV-2 infection. TCRdb re-called the 5' RACE reads with MiXCR, one entry per CDR3 protein. The profile shows about 29,000 distinct CDR3 sequences, approximately 5.2% of them singletons. The sample taken for sequencing was whole blood. The source is an adult who was a healthcare worker with PCR-confirmed SARS-CoV-2 infection or an uninfected control (not recorded which).

By sample share, this clonotype is medium-sized (0.01 to 0.1%). This chain uses TRBV14 with TRBJ1-1, with D possibly being TRBD1 (5 bases). Per the germline V gene, CDR1 is SGHDN and CDR2 is FVKESK. Trimming cost V 1 base and J 6 bases, with 18 bases left between them. There are 16 residues in the CDR3. CDR3 sequence reads: CASSQAGRGGSAEAFF. DNA for the CDR3: TGTGCCAGCAGCCAAGCGGGTCGTGGGGGGTCGGCTGAAGCTTTCTTT. The full variable domain, in which reference TRBV14 and TRBJ1-1 provide the parts outside the CDR3, is EAGVTQFPSHSVIEKGQTVTLRCDPISGHDNLYWYRRVMGKEIKFLLHFVKESKQDESGMPNNRFLAERTGGTYSTLKVQPAELEDSGVYFCASSQAGRGGSAEAFFGQGTRLTVV.

This clonotype was recorded many times. V is TRBV30 and J is TRBJ2-7, with no clear D. This CDR3 has 14 residues. V dropped 0 bases and J dropped 1 base, with 10 bases sitting between them. Per germline, CDR1 GTSNPN and CDR2 SVGIG (reference sequence). The CDR3 region is CAWSVWAESYEQYF. The CDR3 DNA reads TGTGCCTGGAGTGTTTGGGCGGAATCCTACGAGCAGTACTTC. Variable domain in full (rest from reference TRBV30 and TRBJ2-7): SQTIHQWPATLVQPVGSPLSLECTVEGTSNPNLYWYRQAAGRGLQLLFYSVGIGQISSEVPQNLSASRPQDRQFILSSKKLLLSDSGFYLCAWSVWAESYEQYFGPGTRLTVT.

This clonotype was observed a few times. The V call is TRBV7-9, the J call TRBJ2-3; 7 bases fit TRBD2. Germline values: CDR1 SEHNR, CDR2 FQNEAQ (reference sequence). Germline trimming cut 5 bases from V and 0 bases from J; bases unmatched to any gene: 5. This CDR3 contains 15 residues. The CDR3 protein is CASSPPGGSTDTQYF. CDR3 DNA: TGTGCCAGCAGCCCCCCGGGGGGTAGCACAGATACGCAGTATTTT. Full variable domain (missing parts from reference TRBV7-9 and TRBJ2-3): DTGVSQNPRHKITKRGQNVTFRCDPISEHNRLYWYRQTLGQGPEFLTYFQNEAQLEKSRLLSDRFSAERPKGSFSTLEIQRTEQGDSAMYLCASSPPGGSTDTQYFGPGTRLTVL.

This clonotype was detected only a few times. This rearrangement joins TRBV20-1 to TRBJ1-2; no clear D gene. The CDR3 covers 14 residues. Trimming removed 4 bases at V and 1 base at J, with 13 bases between. CDR1 and CDR2 from the germline V gene are DFQATT and SNEGSKA (reference sequence). The CDR3: CSATPNNFNYGYTF. The CDR3 DNA follows: TGCAGTGCTACCCCGAACAACTTTAACTATGGCTACACCTTC.

J is TRBJ2-3 and V is TRBV20-1; D not certain. The V and J ends lost 6 bases and 3 bases respectively, with 7 bases between them. Germline V gene data show CDR1 as DFQATT and CDR2 as SNEGSKA (reference sequence). The CDR3 is made up of 11 amino acids. CDR3 sequence: CSAGRTDTQYF. DNA of the CDR3: TGCAGTGCCGGACGGACAGATACGCAGTATTTT.

By sample share, this clonotype is medium-sized. The V gene is TRBV20-1, the J gene TRBJ2-3, with D hard to call. V lost 2 bases and J 9 bases, leaving 12 bases between the germline ends. CDR3 length: 12 amino acids. CDR1 is DFQATT, CDR2 SNEGSKA, per germline (reference sequence). The CDR3 region has the DNA TGCAGTGCTAGAAGTCCTTCAGTAACGCAGTATTTT. Translation gives CSARSPSVTQYF.

This clonotype was observed at least ten times. The chain links TRBV6-5 to TRBJ1-6; 7 bases match TRBD1. Looked up from germline, CDR1 is MNHEY and CDR2 is SVGAGI. V lost 2 bases to trimming and J lost 6 bases; unmatched junction nucleotides: 4. The CDR3 length is 15 residues. The chain's CDR3 is CASSYDRAANSPLHF. Written as DNA, the CDR3 is TGTGCCAGCAGTTACGACAGGGCGGCTAATTCACCCCTCCACTTT.

In its sample, this clonotype was seen many times. The rearrangement joins TRBV5-6 to TRBJ2-3, with D possibly TRBD1 on 5 matching bases. Germline CDR1 SGHDT, CDR2 YYEEEE. Between the trimmed V and J ends, which lost 4 bases and 10 bases, there was a span of 16 bases. There are 13 residues in the CDR3. The CDR3 DNA is TGTGCCAGCAGCCTTCGTACAGGCGGCCCGCAGTATTTT. This encodes CASSLRTGGPQYF.

The chain is built from TRBV12-3 or TRBV12-4 and TRBJ2-1, with 9 bases lining up with TRBD1. The CDR3 loop spans 17 amino acids. V lost 5 bases, J lost 8 bases, and 16 bases stayed unmatched. The CDR3 region is CASSPRSGQGVLYEQFF. The CDR3 DNA reads as TGTGCCAGCAGTCCCCGTTCGGGACAGGGCGTCTTATATGAGCAGTTCTTC.

In regard to this clonotype: Compared with germline, one end of the junction differs, possibly owing to a read error. The V and J genes are TRBV29-1 and TRBJ2-7; no definite D call. The CDR3 loop spans 15 amino acids. CDR1 SQVTM and CDR2 ANQGSEA come from the germline V gene. CDR3 sequence (DNA): TGCGGCGTTGCGTCCACGGTGGACGGCTCCTACGAGCAGTACTTC. The encoded protein is CGVASTVDGSYEQYF.

This clonotype was found many times. The chain recombines TRBV28 with TRBJ1-5; no firm D call. V dropped 3 bases and J dropped 6 bases, with 15 bases sitting between them. The CDR3 length is 15 residues. CDR1 MDHEN and CDR2 SYDVKM come from the germline V gene. CDR3 coding DNA: TGTGCCAGCAGTTTTAAAGGGAATGGTATTCAGCCCCAGCATTTT. It encodes CASSFKGNGIQPQHF.

This clonotype was recorded many times. This sequence joins TRBV7-2 and TRBJ2-2, with D perhaps matching TRBD2 (5 bases). CDR1 SGHTA and CDR2 FQGNSA come from the germline V gene. The CDR3 extends over 15 amino acids. V was cut by 5 bases and J by 2 bases, with 12 bases left in between. The DNA for the CDR3 is TGTGCCAGCAGCACGCGGAGGTCCAACACCGGGGAGCTGTTTTTT. It specifies CASSTRRSNTGELFF.

This clonotype was observed at least ten times. The genes are TRBV2 and TRBJ2-7; 8 nucleotides align to TRBD2. In germline, CDR1 is SNHLY, CDR2 FYNNEI. CDR3 length: 15 amino acids. After removal of 3 bases from V and 5 bases from J, the junction contained 9 bases not matched to a gene. CDR3 sequence (DNA): TGTGCCAGCAGTGATAAGGTAGCGGGGTCACACGAGCAGTACTTC. It encodes CASSDKVAGSHEQYF.

In its sample, this clonotype was seen many times. This chain connects TRBV20-1 to TRBJ2-1, with 11 nucleotides matching TRBD1. The V gene's germline CDR1 is DFQATT and CDR2 SNEGSKA (reference sequence). The CDR3 has 16 amino acids. The ends lost 0 bases at V and 9 bases at J; junction bases unmatched: 10. Here the CDR3 DNA reads TGCAGTGCTAGAGATCCGGGTGGACAGGGGGCCGGTGAGCAGTTCTTC. Translated: CSARDPGGQGAGEQFF.

This clonotype was counted only a few times. V is TRBV6-5 and J is TRBJ2-7; 9 positions match TRBD2. CDR1 MNHEY and CDR2 SVGAGI come from the germline V gene. V dropped 2 bases and J dropped 7; count of bases not matched to a gene: 6. The CDR3 runs to 14 residues. The CDR3 DNA reads as TGTGCCAGCAGTTACGGCGGGGGGGCCCAGGAGCAGTACTTC. Its translation: CASSYGGGAQEQYF.

This clonotype was seen more than once but under ten times. CDR3 loop: CASSPDSYNEQFF. The DNA of the CDR3 is TGTGCCAGCAGCCCCGACAGTTACAATGAGCAGTTCTTC. The chain recombines TRBV11-2 with TRBJ2-1; a possible D gene is TRBD1 (5 bases). V was pared by 5 bases and J by 4 bases, with 9 bases between. The CDR3 totals 13 residues. Germline CDR1 reads SGHAT; CDR2 reads FQNNGV.

This clonotype was seen at least ten times. This rearrangement joins TRBV15 to TRBJ1-5; D ambiguous. The CDR3 sequence is 15 residues long. Germline V gene sequence: CDR1 LNHNV, CDR2 YYDKDF (reference sequence). V lost 0 bases and J 1 base, leaving 7 bases between the germline ends. CDR3 region: CATSRDPISNQPQHF. In DNA form, the CDR3 reads TGTGCCACCAGCAGAGATCCGATAAGCAATCAGCCCCAGCATTTT.

At least ten counts were recorded for this clonotype. The chain employs TRBV12-3 or TRBV12-4 and TRBJ1-2; TRBD1 aligns across 8 bases. The V and J ends lost 5 bases and 5 bases, in that order; junction bases with no gene match: 7. The CDR3 length is 14 residues. CDR3: CASSRQGLTYGYTF. CDR3 bases: TGTGCCAGCAGTCGACAGGGGTTGACATATGGCTACACCTTC.

Many counts were recorded for this clonotype. V and J are TRBV4-3 and TRBJ2-1, with 8 bases fitting TRBD2. V lost 2 bases, J lost 0 bases, and 3 bases stayed unmatched. This CDR3 comprises 16 residues. The germline CDR1 and CDR2 sequences are LGHNA and YSLEER. The chain's CDR3 is CASSQISGDSYNEQFF. CDR3 sequence (DNA): TGCGCCAGCAGCCAAATTAGCGGGGACTCCTACAATGAGCAGTTCTTC.

Only a few counts were recorded for this clonotype. This chain links TRBV2 with TRBJ1-5; D remains unclear. V gave up 3 bases and J gave up 11 bases, with 20 bases separating them. The CDR3 runs 15 residues. The germline V gene has CDR1 SNHLY and CDR2 FYNNEI. The CDR3 coding sequence is TGTGCCAGCAGTGACGACATGAGTGGCTATACGGCCCAGCATTTT. This codes for CASSDDMSGYTAQHF.

At least ten counts were recorded for this clonotype. Here the CDR3 reads CASSPQTGGSNQPQHF. The CDR3 nucleotides read TGTGCCAGCTCACCACAAACCGGAGGCAGCAATCAGCCCCAGCATTTT. V is TRBV18 and J is TRBJ1-5; D gene ambiguous. V was trimmed by 1 base and J by 1 base, leaving 11 bases between them. The germline gives CDR1 KGHSH, CDR2 LQKENI. The CDR3 runs 16 residues.

This clonotype was observed at least ten times. V and J are TRBV28 and TRBJ2-5, with a possible D match to TRBD2 (5 bases). V gave up 2 bases and J gave up 7 bases, with 14 bases separating them. CDR3 length: 14 residues. Germline lookup yields CDR1 MDHEN and CDR2 SYDVKM. This CDR3 reads CASSLGLSSVTQYF. DNA for the CDR3: TGTGCCAGCAGTTTAGGACTCAGTTCCGTGACCCAGTACTTC.

This clonotype was counted ten times or more. The chain uses TRBV7-2 and TRBJ1-1; D may be TRBD1 (5 bases). Germline lookup yields CDR1 SGHTA and CDR2 FQGNSA. With 5 bases removed from V and 1 base from J, the gap between germline ends came to 11 bases. The CDR3 is 14 amino acids. The CDR3 here is CASSGQGTNTEAFF. The DNA for the CDR3 is TGTGCCAGCAGCGGTCAGGGTACGAACACTGAAGCTTTCTTT.